The subject of this entry is one T cell receptor beta chain. Its antigen remains unknown. The sample originates from a study of T cells in localized non-small cell lung cancer. Study conclusions and caveats: Higher blood T cell density tracked longer overall survival. Uninvolved adjacent lung, not tumor, had the highest T cell clonality. As only one tumor region underwent sequencing, heterogeneity remains possible.

The data were produced by immunoSEQ multiplex PCR, yet TCRdb's version contains in-frame clones alone and is incomplete. The sample records tens of thousands of clones, 80% to 90% being singletons. The CDR3 sequence is 13 residues long. Trimming pared 5 bases from V and 3 bases from J, leaving 10 bases between. Germline V gives CDR1 LNHDA, CDR2 SQIVND (reference sequence). This clonotype was sampled from a male donor at least 60 years old with stage III squamous cell lung carcinoma. The rearrangement uses TRBV19 and TRBJ1-1; no clear D. Sequenced material: peripheral blood, taken before any cancer treatment. DNA for the CDR3: TGTGCCAGTAGTGTGCCACTGCACACTGAAGCTTTCTTT. Amino acids: CASSVPLHTEAFF.